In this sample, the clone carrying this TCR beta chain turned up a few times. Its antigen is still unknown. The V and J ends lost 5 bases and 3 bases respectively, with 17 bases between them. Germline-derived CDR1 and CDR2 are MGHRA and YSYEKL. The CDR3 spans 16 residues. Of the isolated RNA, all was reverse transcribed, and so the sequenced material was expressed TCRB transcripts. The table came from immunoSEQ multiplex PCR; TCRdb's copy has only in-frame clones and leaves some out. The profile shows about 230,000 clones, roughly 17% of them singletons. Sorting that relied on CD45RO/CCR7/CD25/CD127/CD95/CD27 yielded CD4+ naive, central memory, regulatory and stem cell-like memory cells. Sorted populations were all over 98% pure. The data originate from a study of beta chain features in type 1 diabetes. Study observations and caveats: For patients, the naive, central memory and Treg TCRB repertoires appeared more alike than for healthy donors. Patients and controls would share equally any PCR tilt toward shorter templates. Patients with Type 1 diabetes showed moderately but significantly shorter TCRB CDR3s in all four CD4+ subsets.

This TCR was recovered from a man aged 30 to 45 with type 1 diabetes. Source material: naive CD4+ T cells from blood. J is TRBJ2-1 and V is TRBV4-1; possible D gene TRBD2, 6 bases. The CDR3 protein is CASSFLGRDRYNEQFF. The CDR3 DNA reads TGCGCCAGCAGCTTCCTGGGGCGGGATCGCTACAATGAGCAGTTCTTC.